This TCR beta chain was sequenced for a study of blood T cells in healthy people across ages (dated by TCRdb to 2015 to 2017). Regarding the complete study: In model experiments, template switching captured about one uniquely barcoded TCR beta cDNA molecule for every two T cells. To track age-related changes in TCR beta repertoire diversity, the study relied on deep sequencing normalized with unique cDNA molecular identifiers. The donors were split into four age groups: young (average 16 years), middle-aged (about 40), aged (more than 60) and long-lived (approximately 80). Donors of different ages were randomly distributed across sequencing lanes to avoid experimental bias. Using the same blood draw, the study looked at two additional independent replicas of 1 million unique cDNA reads for two donors, one aged 18 to 30 and the other aged 80 or older. Paper-wide results and their limitations: Observed TCR beta diversity per million T cells fell roughly linearly with age, and a significant reduction was already apparent by age about 36. There was a strong correlation between observed TCR beta diversity and the percentage of naive T cells measured by flow cytometry. Estimates of total diversity based on one million sequenced T cells were considered lower bounds and underestimates. Compared with the aged group, more naive CD4+ T cells, fewer expanded clones and increased TCR diversity were shown by the long-lived group, suggesting age selection. Since profiling was done on bulk unsorted PBMCs, naive and antigen-experienced compartments could not be conclusively compared. Because the CMV infection status of the donors was unknown, age-related changes in expanded clonotypes may potentially have been confounded.

From cysteine to phenylalanine, the CDR3 is 12 amino acids long. Just CDR3 DNA is preserved here, 36 bases in frame from base 1. CDR1 MDHEN and CDR2 SYDVKM were looked up in the germline V gene. V loses 2 bases of germline sequence and J loses 12 bases, and the interval between the two ends is 13 bases. The donors were some 39 Caucasian individuals from Russia, aged 6 to 90 years, who were systemically healthy. Each donor gave around 9.9 milliliters of peripheral blood, collected into EDTA-treated Vacutainer tubes. Ficoll-Paque density-gradient centrifugation was used to isolate PBMCs, with at least 6.5 million per sample. Total RNA, at least 5 micrograms per sample, was extracted from PBMCs with Trizol reagent. For every donor, flow cytometry on a PBMC aliquot measured the percentage of naive CD45RAhigh/CD27high T cells. This clonotype was seen at least ten times. Which antigen it targets is not known. No per-base quality is available; no much larger clone lies one base away.

The library was generated by 5' RACE. The instrument given in TCRdb is Illumina HiSeq 2500. A second PCR of about 6 to 12 cycles was performed with a sample-barcoded 5' primer and a J-beta primer mix. A unique molecular identifier was introduced onto each TCR beta cDNA molecule by a template-switch 5' adaptor carrying 12 random nucleotides. At least 3 million CDR3-containing paired-end reads were obtained from each sample. First-strand cDNA was synthesized from all RNA with the Mint cDNA synthesis kit, primed by a TRBC-specific oligonucleotide. Following uracil-DNA glycosylase treatment, all cDNA underwent a first 18-cycle PCR with the universal primers M1SS and BC2_uni_R. Concerning the study's data processing: Normalization of each sample was performed by random selection of 1 million high-quality reads, each carrying a distinct molecular identifier. Instead of being binned into consensus sequences, reads that shared molecular identifiers were thrown out. CDR3 identification, clonotype clustering and error correction used MiTCR with a Q25 quality threshold and the strictest error-elimination algorithm. A nonparametric unseen species model with Euler transformation was used to estimate lower-bound total TCR beta diversity. In-frame beta chains were kept once TCRdb had trimmed the public reads at Q25 with fastp and called clones with MiXCR. Under each unique CDR3 protein, matching rows form one entry showing the most common genes and DNA. What appears here as the V and J calls and clone size reflects TCRdb's work, not the paper's. The sample profile shows fewer than 800,000 distinct CDR3 sequences; 32% of them were found once. Of the sample, approximately 15% is held by the ten largest clones.

What was sequenced was blood. The receptor comes from an elderly woman in good health. Donor details come from another sample of the same person, matched by shared clones. This receptor chain uses TRBV28 and TRBJ1-2; TRBD1 is a possible D gene, resting on 5 matching bases. The nucleotide sequence reads as follows: TGTGCCAGCAGTTTAACAGGAGTTAGTAACACCTTC. It translates as CASSLTGVSNTF.